A single sample gave rise to the 32 T cell receptor beta chains below, sequenced in a study of T cells after somatic rescue of genetic block. The repertoire was sequenced with immunoSEQ multiplex PCR; TCRdb's copy has only in-frame clones and lacks some. The table includes over 10,000 clones, about 69% detected once. The source material was peripheral blood mononuclear cells (PBMCs). The receptor source for this set is a boy aged 10-17 years.

V gene TRBV15 combines with J gene TRBJ2-7, with 7 bases that match TRBD2. This CDR3 has 16 residues. The germline V gene encodes CDR1 LNHNV and CDR2 YYDKDF (reference sequence). J was trimmed by 3 bases and V by 4 bases; bases with no gene match: 12. The CDR3 DNA reads as TGTGCCACCAGCAAGACTTTGCTAGCGGCCAACTACGAGCAGTACTTC. This gives the protein CATSKTLLAANYEQYF.

This rearrangement joins TRBV5-6 to TRBJ1-3; D remains ambiguous. Trimming cost V 2 bases and J 4 bases, with 4 bases left between them. This CDR3 has 12 residues. CDR1 and CDR2 (germline): SGHDT, YYEEEE. This CDR3 is CASSFGGNTIYF. DNA for the CDR3: TGTGCCAGCAGCTTCGGGGGAAACACCATATATTTT. Drawing the rest from reference TRBV5-6 and TRBJ1-3, the complete variable domain is DAGVTQSPTHLIKTRGQQVTLRCSPKSGHDTVSWYQQALGQGPQFIFQYYEEEERQRGNFPDRFSGHQFPNYSSELNVNALLLGDSALYLCASSFGGNTIYFGEGSWLTVV.

This clone counts as medium-sized. The chain recombines TRBV5-1 with TRBJ1-5; D remains ambiguous. This CDR3 has 13 amino acids. Germline CDR1 is SGHRS and CDR2 is YFSETQ. Trimming cost V 0 bases and J 7 bases, with 8 bases left between them. The CDR3: CASSLERGQPQHF. The CDR3 coding sequence is TGCGCCAGCAGCTTGGAACGGGGACAGCCCCAGCATTTT.

V usage is TRBV5-4 and J usage is TRBJ2-7; TRBD1 might be the D (7 bases). CDR1 is SGHNT, CDR2 YYREEE, per germline (reference sequence). V was trimmed by 4 bases and J by 4 bases, leaving 15 bases between them. The CDR3 runs to 14 residues. The CDR3 protein is CASSQGGAGYEQYF. CDR3 DNA: TGTGCCAGCAGCCAGGGGGGAGCTGGATACGAGCAGTACTTC.

V usage is TRBV18 and J usage is TRBJ2-3; no clear D. CDR3 size: 14 residues. Trimming left V 2 bases short and J 4 bases short, with 10 bases between. Germline V gene lookup returns CDR1 KGHSH and CDR2 LQKENI. As DNA, the CDR3 is TGTGCCAGCTCACCAGGGCAGGCCCCAGATACGCAGTATTTT. Translating it yields CASSPGQAPDTQYF.

This clone was picked up a small number of times. The chain has TRBV7-3 and TRBJ2-1; maybe TRBD1 (6 bases). Germline V gives CDR1 SGHTA, CDR2 FQGTGA. V gave up 5 bases and J gave up 1 base, with 15 bases separating them. The CDR3 runs to 16 residues. The CDR3 nucleotides read TGTGCCAGCAGCCCCTACAGGGTTGGATCCTACAATGAGCAGTTCTTC. Amino acids: CASSPYRVGSYNEQFF. The whole variable domain, filled in from reference TRBV7-3 and TRBJ2-1, reads GAGVSQTPSNKVTEKGKYVELRCDPISGHTALYWYRQSLGQGPEFLIYFQGTGAADDSGLPNDRFFAVRPEGSVSTLKIQRTERGDSAVYLCASSPYRVGSYNEQFFGPGTRLTVL.

This chain connects TRBV18 to TRBJ2-1; D is perhaps TRBD2 (6 bases). CDR1 KGHSH and CDR2 LQKENI come from the germline V gene. Trimming cost V 0 bases and J 6 bases, with 15 bases left between them. The CDR3 has 16 amino acids. This CDR3 reads CASSPPRLGISNEQFF. Here the CDR3 DNA reads TGTGCCAGCTCACCACCAAGACTAGGAATATCCAATGAGCAGTTCTTC.

The gene calls are TRBV6-6 and TRBJ1-1; TRBD1 agrees at 11 bases. The trim removed 7 bases at V and 5 bases at J, leaving 12 bases unmatched. The germline V gene encodes CDR1 MNHNY and CDR2 SVGAGI (reference sequence). This CDR3 contains 16 residues. This CDR3 reads CASTLGTGGKVTEAFF. The CDR3 DNA follows: TGTGCCAGCACCCTCGGGACAGGGGGAAAGGTGACTGAAGCTTTCTTT.

CDR3 DNA sequence: TGTGCAAGTCGCCTGCGGACTAGAGGAGGGTCTCTACCAGCCAAAAACATTCAGTACTTC. It specifies CASRLRTRGGSLPAKNIQYF. The genes are TRBV12-2 and TRBJ2-4; TRBD2, the D gene given by the table, was not confirmed from the DNA. TRBV12-2 is a pseudogene. The CDR3 sequence is 20 residues long.

This CDR3 reads CASRVGQVNTGELFF. CDR3 bases: TGTGCCAGTAGGGTTGGACAGGTGAACACCGGGGAGCTGTTTTTT. The chain employs TRBV19 and TRBJ2-2, with 7 positions matching TRBD1. The CDR3 consists of 15 residues. The junction had 5 bases not matched to a gene; V was cut back by 6 bases and J by 1 base. From germline, CDR1 is LNHDA and CDR2 SQIVND (reference sequence).

This chain joins TRBV5-1 and TRBJ2-5; 9 positions match TRBD1. After removal of 6 bases from V and 0 bases from J, the junction contained 6 bases not matched to a gene. This CDR3 comprises 15 residues. CDR1 is SGHRS and CDR2 is YFSETQ in the germline V gene. The CDR3 is CASTLGTGYQETQYF. The CDR3 DNA is TGCGCCAGCACCCTAGGGACAGGGTACCAAGAGACCCAGTACTTC.

This chain joins TRBV11-1 and TRBJ2-3; D is undetermined. V was shortened by 6 bases and J by 2 bases, with 24 bases between the two germline ends. The CDR3 length is 18 residues. The germline V gene encodes CDR1 SGHAT and CDR2 FQDESV (reference sequence). The CDR3 sequence: CASRGDSLLLTNTDTQYF. For the CDR3, the DNA is TGTGCCAGCAGGGGCGATAGCCTTTTACTTACAAACACAGATACGCAGTATTTT.

There are a few counts of this clone. J is TRBJ2-1 and V is TRBV7-9; D may match TRBD1 or TRBD2 (5 bases each). This CDR3 region has 13 residues. The V end lost 6 bases, the J end lost 5 bases, and 11 bases lay between the germline ends. Germline V gene lookup returns CDR1 SEHNR and CDR2 FQNEAQ (reference sequence). CDR3 loop: CASSSGRHNEQFF. The CDR3 DNA follows: TGTGCCAGCAGTTCGGGACGCCACAATGAGCAGTTCTTC.

This rearrangement joins TRBV19 to TRBJ2-3; D is unresolved. The CDR3 contains 11 residues. The V end lost 1 base, the J end lost 6 bases, and 2 bases lay between the germline ends. Per the germline V gene, CDR1 is LNHDA and CDR2 is SQIVND (reference sequence). The CDR3 spells CASSIGDTQYF. CDR3 nucleotide sequence: TGTGCCAGTAGTATAGGGGATACGCAGTATTTT.

Points on this clone: The junction shows a germline mismatch at one end, possibly a read error. The chain uses TRBV4-1 and TRBJ1-2; possible D gene TRBD1, 6 bases. Germline CDR1 MGHRA, CDR2 YSYEKL. This CDR3 spans 13 amino acids. This CDR3 reads CASSQDIRGRCGF. In DNA, the CDR3 is TGCGCCAGCAGCCAAGACATCAGGGGAAGATGTGGCTTC.

The chain is built from TRBV6-5 and TRBJ1-3, with 7 bases lining up with TRBD1. This CDR3 is 16 amino acids long. The germline gives CDR1 MNHEY, CDR2 SVGAGI. J was trimmed by 6 bases and V by 0 bases; bases with no gene match: 8. In DNA form, the CDR3 reads TGTGCCAGCAGTTACTCCGCGACAGGGAATCAAAACACCATATATTTT. It translates to CASSYSATGNQNTIYF.

This clone is categorized as medium-sized. This rearrangement joins TRBV19 to TRBJ2-7; 9 bases map to TRBD1. The CDR3 has 14 amino acids. V was pared by 6 bases and J by 3 bases, with 6 bases of the junction left unmatched. Germline V gives CDR1 LNHDA, CDR2 SQIVND (reference sequence). The CDR3 region is CASSPGQGGYEQYF. The CDR3 DNA reads TGTGCCAGTAGCCCGGGACAGGGAGGCTACGAGCAGTACTTC.

The V gene is TRBV25-1, the J gene TRBJ2-7, with D possibly TRBD2 on 7 matching bases. Deletions cut 6 bases from V and 3 bases from J, with 24 bases between. Germline lookup yields CDR1 MGHDK and CDR2 SYGVNS. The CDR3 has 17 residues. CDR3 amino acids: CASRPIKTGRGFYEQYF. CDR3 nucleotide sequence: TGTGCCAGCAGACCTATCAAAACAGGGAGGGGGTTCTACGAGCAGTACTTC.

V is TRBV6-1 and J is TRBJ2-5, with 7 bases identical to TRBD2. V dropped 5 bases and J dropped 3; count of bases not matched to a gene: 0. The CDR3 contains 12 residues. CDR1 and CDR2 from the germline V gene are MNHNS and SASEGT. The CDR3 sequence is CASSSGKETQYF. The DNA for the CDR3 is TGTGCCAGCAGTAGCGGGAAAGAGACCCAGTACTTC.

Here the CDR3 DNA reads TGTGCCAGCAGCAGCCAACTAGCGGGAGGCGGCGGGGAGCTGTTTTTT. This sequence encodes CASSSQLAGGGGELFF. The chain carries TRBV11-3 and TRBJ2-2; 12 bases fit TRBD2. V lost 5 bases to trimming and J lost 7 bases; unmatched junction nucleotides: 8. The CDR3 extends over 16 amino acids. Germline CDR1 SGHNT, CDR2 YENEEA.

This clone occurred a few times. The gene calls are TRBV7-9 and TRBJ2-1, with TRBD2 identical over 7 bases. The V gene end was trimmed by 1 base and the J gene end by 6 bases; junction bases not matched to a gene: 12. Germline values: CDR1 SEHNR, CDR2 FQNEAQ (reference sequence). This CDR3 comprises 17 residues. The CDR3 DNA reads TGTGCCAGCAGCTTAGACTCCGGGCTAGCGGATGTCAATGAGCAGTTCTTC. Its protein is CASSLDSGLADVNEQFF.

This chain joins TRBV28 and TRBJ2-5, with a tentative D call TRBD2 (7 bases). The V end was cut by 2 bases, the J end by 7 bases, with 17 bases between. The germline V gene has CDR1 MDHEN and CDR2 SYDVKM. The CDR3 has 15 residues. The CDR3 spells CASSLGGALRGTQYF. The DNA of the CDR3 is TGTGCCAGCAGTTTAGGGGGGGCCCTCCGCGGGACCCAGTACTTC. Full variable domain (rest looked up from reference TRBV28 and TRBJ2-5): DVKVTQSSRYLVKRTGEKVFLECVQDMDHENMFWYRQDPGLGLRLIYFSYDVKMKEKGDIPEGYSVSREKKERFSLILESASTNQTSMYLCASSLGGALRGTQYFGPGTRLLVL.

The genes are TRBV27 and TRBJ2-3; D gene ambiguous. This CDR3 is 15 amino acids long. The V end was cut by 2 bases, the J end by 1 base, with 10 bases between. Looked up from germline, CDR1 is MNHEY and CDR2 is SMNVEV (reference sequence). The CDR3 spells CASSLVNSGTDTQYF. For the CDR3, the DNA is TGTGCCAGCAGTTTAGTAAACTCCGGCACAGATACGCAGTATTTT.

The genes are TRBV27 and TRBJ2-1; tentative D call: TRBD2 (6 bases). This CDR3 has 15 residues. V shed 2 bases and J shed 2 bases, with 10 bases lying between them. CDR1 MNHEY and CDR2 SMNVEV come from the germline V gene (reference sequence). The DNA of the CDR3 is TGTGCCAGCAGTTTAAGTGGACTACCCTACAATGAGCAGTTCTTC. Translated, it gives CASSLSGLPYNEQFF.

V usage is TRBV19 and J usage is TRBJ2-2, with 7 bases identical to TRBD1. The CDR3 consists of 15 residues. CDR1 and CDR2 (germline): LNHDA, SQIVND (reference sequence). The V gene end was trimmed by 5 bases and the J gene end by 2 bases; junction bases not matched to a gene: 5. CDR3 sequence reads: CASSVTGDNTGELFF. The DNA for the CDR3 is TGTGCCAGTAGTGTCACAGGGGACAACACCGGGGAGCTGTTTTTT.

Only one count was recorded for this clone. This chain joins TRBV19 and TRBJ1-1; D is perhaps TRBD1 (5 bases). The CDR3 loop spans 14 amino acids. V lost 3 bases and J 1 base, leaving 9 bases between the germline ends. Per germline, CDR1 LNHDA and CDR2 SQIVND (reference sequence). Here the CDR3 DNA reads TGTGCCAGTAGTATCACAGGTACGAACACTGAAGCTTTCTTT. Translated, it gives CASSITGTNTEAFF.

This chain uses TRBV18 with TRBJ2-7; unclear D gene. V was pared by 3 bases and J by 1 base, with 7 bases between. There are 13 residues in the CDR3. CDR1 KGHSH and CDR2 LQKENI come from the germline V gene. CDR3 region: CASSPTMSYEQYF. In DNA, the CDR3 is TGTGCCAGCTCACCGACCATGTCCTACGAGCAGTACTTC.

V and J are TRBV7-3 and TRBJ2-2, with D possibly being TRBD1 (6 bases). The germline V gene encodes CDR1 SGHTA and CDR2 FQGTGA. Between the trimmed V and J ends, which lost 0 bases and 3 bases, there was a span of 11 bases. The CDR3 consists of 16 residues. The CDR3 DNA follows: TGTGCCAGCAGCTTAACTCTGGGGGCCGACACCGGGGAGCTGTTTTTT. Amino acid sequence: CASSLTLGADTGELFF.

V is TRBV7-8 and J is TRBJ2-7; D may match TRBD1 or TRBD2 (5 bases each). Germline V CDR1 and CDR2: SGHVS, FQNEAQ. The CDR3 has 14 amino acids. V lost 5 bases to trimming and J lost 4 bases, with 15 bases between them. The CDR3 here is CASSRWDLPYEQYF. The CDR3 DNA reads as TGTGCCAGCAGCCGTTGGGACCTCCCATACGAGCAGTACTTC.

V usage is TRBV28 and J usage is TRBJ2-7; TRBD2 might be the D (6 bases). The CDR3 extends over 14 amino acids. V shed 4 bases and J shed 2 bases, with 12 bases lying between them. Germline CDR1 MDHEN, CDR2 SYDVKM. Here the CDR3 reads CASSSGTSPYEQYF. Written as DNA, the CDR3 is TGTGCCAGCAGTTCAGGGACTTCCCCCTACGAGCAGTACTTC.

The V gene is TRBV6-1, the J gene TRBJ1-1; D is perhaps TRBD1 (6 bases). Per germline, CDR1 MNHNS and CDR2 SASEGT. V gave up 2 bases and J gave up 1 base, with 8 bases separating them. The CDR3 spans 14 residues. CDR3 sequence reads: CASSERGWNTEAFF. DNA for the CDR3: TGTGCCAGCAGTGAAAGGGGGTGGAACACTGAAGCTTTCTTT.

The V gene is TRBV5-1, the J gene TRBJ1-2; 9 bases match TRBD1. In germline, CDR1 is SGHRS, CDR2 YFSETQ. This CDR3 is built from 16 residues. J gave up 2 bases and V 4 bases, and 9 bases lay outside the gene matches. CDR3 DNA: TGCGCCAGCAGCCCCCCCGGGACAGGGTGGAACTATGGCTACACCTTC. This encodes CASSPPGTGWNYGYTF. Combining the CDR3 with reference TRBV5-1 and TRBJ1-2 gives the whole variable domain KAGVTQTPRYLIKTRGQQVTLSCSPISGHRSVSWYQQTPGQGLQFLFEYFSETQRNKGNFPGRFSGRQFSNSRSEMNVSTLELGDSALYLCASSPPGTGWNYGYTFGSGTRLTVV.